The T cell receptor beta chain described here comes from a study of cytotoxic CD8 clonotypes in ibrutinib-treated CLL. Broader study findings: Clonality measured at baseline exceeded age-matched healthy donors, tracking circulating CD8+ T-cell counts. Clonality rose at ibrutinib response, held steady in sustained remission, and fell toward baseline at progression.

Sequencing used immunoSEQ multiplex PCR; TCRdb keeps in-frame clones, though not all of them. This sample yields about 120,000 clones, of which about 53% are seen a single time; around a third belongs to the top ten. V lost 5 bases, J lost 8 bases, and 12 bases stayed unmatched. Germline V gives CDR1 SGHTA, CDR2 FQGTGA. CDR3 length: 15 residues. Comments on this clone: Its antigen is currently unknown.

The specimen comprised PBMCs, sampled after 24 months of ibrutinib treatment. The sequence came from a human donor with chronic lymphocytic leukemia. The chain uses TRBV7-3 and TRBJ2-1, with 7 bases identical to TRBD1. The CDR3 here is CASSKPGQRGDEQFF. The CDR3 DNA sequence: TGTGCCAGCAGCAAACCGGGACAGAGAGGGGATGAGCAGTTCTTC.